A selection of T cell receptor beta chains follows, all from one sample in a study of blood T cell repertoires in COVID-19. Some clones are missing from TCRdb's copy, which holds only in-frame ones; the method was immunoSEQ multiplex PCR. The sample contains roughly 250,000 clones, roughly 91% of which appear only once. The sample consisted of peripheral blood. The receptors stem from a man under 40 with acute or convalescent COVID-19. CDR3s include the opening cysteine and the closing phenylalanine or tryptophan. D genes are given only for firm matches. Only part of the rows carry a size: once, few, many, or a class if the clone is expanded.

d_gene: .; j_gene: TRBJ1-4; abundance: .; v_gene: TRBV5-1; CDR3aa: CASSSGLTNEKLFF; CDR3nt: TGCGCCAGCAGCTCCGGTCTGACAAATGAAAAACTGTTTTTT
d_gene: TRBD2; j_gene: TRBJ2-3; abundance: .; v_gene: TRBV6-5; CDR3aa: CASNRLAATDTQYF; CDR3nt: TGTGCCAGCAACCGACTAGCGGCCACAGATACGCAGTATTTT
d_gene: TRBD1; j_gene: TRBJ1-2; abundance: few; v_gene: TRBV28; CDR3aa: CASSPRQGPHGYTF; CDR3nt: TGTGCCAGCAGCCCCAGACAGGGGCCCCATGGCTACACCTTC
d_gene: .; j_gene: TRBJ1-6; abundance: .; v_gene: TRBV15; CDR3aa: CATSREQNNSPLHF; CDR3nt: TGTGCCACCAGCAGAGAACAGAATAATTCACCCCTCCACTTT
d_gene: TRBD2; j_gene: TRBJ2-1; abundance: .; v_gene: TRBV6-2/TRBV6-3; CDR3aa: CASSYGGSGGNEQFF; CDR3nt: TGTGCCAGCAGTTACGGGGGGAGCGGGGGTAATGAGCAGTTCTTC
d_gene: .; j_gene: TRBJ1-1; abundance: .; v_gene: TRBV4-1; CDR3aa: CASSPQGQPNTEAFF; CDR3nt: TGCGCCAGCAGCCCCCAAGGACAGCCCAACACTGAAGCTTTCTTT
d_gene: TRBD2; j_gene: TRBJ2-2; abundance: .; v_gene: TRBV24-1; CDR3aa: CATSIAGGPHGELFF; CDR3nt: TGTGCCACCAGTATTGCGGGAGGGCCTCACGGGGAGCTGTTTTTT
d_gene: .; j_gene: TRBJ2-3; abundance: once; v_gene: TRBV5-1; CDR3aa: CASSPFAGNIADTQYF; CDR3nt: TGCGCCAGCAGCCCCTTCGCGGGGAATATCGCAGATACGCAGTATTTT
d_gene: .; j_gene: TRBJ2-5; abundance: .; v_gene: TRBV28; CDR3aa: CASSFDSYLQETQYF; CDR3nt: TGTGCCAGCAGTTTTGACTCCTACCTTCAAGAGACCCAGTACTTC
d_gene: TRBD1; j_gene: TRBJ2-7; abundance: .; v_gene: TRBV5-1; CDR3aa: CASSLAGTGYEQYF; CDR3nt: TGCGCCAGCAGCTTGGCCGGGACAGGTTACGAGCAGTACTTC
d_gene: TRBD2; j_gene: TRBJ2-3; abundance: .; v_gene: TRBV2; CDR3aa: CASSLAGVTDTQYF; CDR3nt: TGTGCCAGCTCCCTAGCGGGAGTCACAGATACGCAGTATTTT
d_gene: .; j_gene: TRBJ1-1; abundance: .; v_gene: TRBV18; CDR3aa: CASSRGPNSEAFF; CDR3nt: TGTGCCAGCTCACGAGGGCCGAACTCGGAAGCTTTCTTT
d_gene: TRBD1; j_gene: TRBJ2-3; abundance: .; v_gene: TRBV7-9; CDR3aa: CASSRDRGYSMDTQYF; CDR3nt: TGTGCCAGCAGCAGGGACAGGGGGTATAGTATGGATACGCAGTATTTT
d_gene: .; j_gene: TRBJ2-3; abundance: .; v_gene: TRBV7-2; CDR3aa: CASSYTGWGTDTQYF; CDR3nt: TGTGCCAGCAGCTACACCGGGTGGGGCACAGATACGCAGTATTTT
d_gene: TRBD1; j_gene: TRBJ2-7; abundance: .; v_gene: TRBV11-3; CDR3aa: CASSKGQETSYEQYF; CDR3nt: TGTGCCAGCAGCAAGGGACAGGAGACCTCCTACGAGCAGTACTTC
d_gene: .; j_gene: TRBJ2-2; abundance: once; v_gene: TRBV11-2; CDR3aa: CASSLGGQIDANTGELFF; CDR3nt: TGTGCCAGCAGCTTAGGGGGACAAATTGATGCAAACACCGGGGAGCTGTTTTTT
d_gene: .; j_gene: TRBJ2-7; abundance: .; v_gene: TRBV3-1/TRBV3-2; CDR3aa: CASSQRGPYYEQYF; CDR3nt: TGTGCCAGCAGCCAGCGGGGGCCTTACTACGAGCAGTACTTC
d_gene: TRBD2; j_gene: TRBJ2-3; abundance: .; v_gene: TRBV5-4; CDR3aa: CASSLGGLAQDTQYF; CDR3nt: TGTGCCAGCAGCTTGGGGGGACTAGCTCAAGATACGCAGTATTTT
d_gene: .; j_gene: TRBJ1-1; abundance: .; v_gene: TRBV5-4; CDR3aa: CASSFGGVGNTEAFF; CDR3nt: TGTGCCAGCAGCTTCGGGGGAGTGGGGAACACTGAAGCTTTCTTT
d_gene: .; j_gene: TRBJ2-7; abundance: .; v_gene: TRBV15; CDR3aa: CATSRSTASSYEQYF; CDR3nt: TGTGCCACCAGCAGATCCACAGCTTCCTCCTACGAGCAGTACTTC
d_gene: TRBD1; j_gene: TRBJ1-2; abundance: .; v_gene: TRBV7-8; CDR3aa: CASSLQGARGLFGYTF; CDR3nt: TGTGCCAGCAGCTTACAGGGGGCGAGGGGCTTATTTGGCTACACCTTC
d_gene: .; j_gene: TRBJ1-5; abundance: once; v_gene: TRBV7-8; CDR3aa: CASSSTVSNQPQHF; CDR3nt: TGTGCCAGCAGCTCTACGGTTAGCAATCAGCCCCAGCATTTT
d_gene: TRBD2; j_gene: TRBJ2-1; abundance: .; v_gene: TRBV29-1; CDR3aa: CSVALAGIEQFF; CDR3nt: TGCAGCGTTGCTCTAGCGGGAATCGAACAGTTCTTC
d_gene: .; j_gene: TRBJ1-5; abundance: .; v_gene: TRBV30; CDR3aa: CAWSVDAGAQPQHF; CDR3nt: TGTGCCTGGAGTGTAGACGCGGGGGCCCAGCCCCAGCATTTT
d_gene: .; j_gene: TRBJ1-4; abundance: .; v_gene: TRBV27; CDR3aa: CASSLRPGTNEKLFF; CDR3nt: TGTGCCAGCAGTTTACGACCCGGGACTAATGAAAAACTGTTTTTT
d_gene: .; j_gene: TRBJ1-2; abundance: .; v_gene: TRBV7-8; CDR3aa: CASSLLSERGYTF; CDR3nt: TGTGCCAGCAGCTTGCTTTCCGAACGGGGCTACACCTTC
d_gene: .; j_gene: TRBJ1-2; abundance: .; v_gene: TRBV6-6; CDR3aa: CASSTPGGFNYGYTF; CDR3nt: TGTGCCAGCAGTACCCCCGGGGGGTTTAACTATGGCTACACCTTC
d_gene: .; j_gene: TRBJ2-7; abundance: .; v_gene: TRBV18; CDR3aa: CASSPAWEQYF; CDR3nt: TGTGCCAGCTCACCGGCCTGGGAGCAATACTTC
d_gene: .; j_gene: TRBJ2-1; abundance: once; v_gene: TRBV30; CDR3aa: CARTQGGTYNEQFF; CDR3nt: TGTGCCAGGACCCAAGGAGGAACCTACAATGAGCAGTTCTTC
d_gene: .; j_gene: TRBJ1-1; abundance: .; v_gene: TRBV19; CDR3aa: CASIWEGATEAFF; CDR3nt: TGTGCCAGTATCTGGGAGGGAGCCACTGAAGCTTTCTTT
d_gene: TRBD1; j_gene: TRBJ1-5; abundance: .; v_gene: TRBV30; CDR3aa: CAWNTGQGFWQPQHF; CDR3nt: TGTGCCTGGAACACGGGACAGGGGTTCTGGCAGCCCCAGCATTTT
d_gene: TRBD1; j_gene: TRBJ1-4; abundance: .; v_gene: TRBV19; CDR3aa: CASSVRDRGTNEKLFF; CDR3nt: TGTGCCAGTAGTGTCCGGGACAGGGGAACTAATGAAAAACTGTTTTTT
d_gene: TRBD1; j_gene: TRBJ1-4; abundance: .; v_gene: TRBV29-1; CDR3aa: CSVRGQGDEKLFF; CDR3nt: TGCAGCGTTCGGGGACAGGGAGATGAAAAACTGTTTTTT
d_gene: .; j_gene: TRBJ2-1; abundance: .; v_gene: TRBV7-2; CDR3aa: CASSLYGYYPDNEQFF; CDR3nt: TGTGCCAGCAGCTTATACGGGTACTACCCAGACAATGAGCAGTTCTTC
d_gene: TRBD1; j_gene: TRBJ1-4; abundance: .; v_gene: TRBV7-8; CDR3aa: CASSQGQVNEKLFF; CDR3nt: TGTGCCAGCAGCCAAGGACAGGTTAATGAAAAACTGTTTTTT
d_gene: TRBD2; j_gene: TRBJ2-7; abundance: .; v_gene: TRBV10-2; CDR3aa: CASSGGLEAYEQYF; CDR3nt: TGCGCCAGCAGTGGGGGACTAGAGGCCTACGAGCAGTACTTC
d_gene: TRBD2; j_gene: TRBJ2-7; abundance: .; v_gene: TRBV6-5; CDR3aa: CATSRAGAPYEQYF; CDR3nt: TGTGCCACCTCAAGAGCGGGGGCCCCCTACGAGCAGTACTTC
d_gene: .; j_gene: TRBJ2-7; abundance: .; v_gene: TRBV6-1; CDR3aa: CASSETADPGGYF; CDR3nt: TGTGCCAGCAGTGAAACTGCGGACCCCGGGGGGTACTTC
d_gene: .; j_gene: TRBJ2-1; abundance: .; v_gene: TRBV14; CDR3aa: CASPKEGGFKDEQFF; CDR3nt: TGTGCCAGCCCTAAAGAGGGCGGGTTTAAGGATGAGCAGTTCTTC
d_gene: TRBD1; j_gene: TRBJ2-7; abundance: .; v_gene: TRBV19; CDR3aa: CASSIAFGTGGEQYF; CDR3nt: TGTGCCAGTAGTATAGCCTTCGGGACAGGGGGAGAGCAGTACTTC
d_gene: .; j_gene: TRBJ1-1; abundance: few; v_gene: TRBV19; CDR3aa: CASRPGHLNTEAFF; CDR3nt: TGTGCCAGTAGGCCGGGACATCTGAACACTGAAGCTTTCTTT